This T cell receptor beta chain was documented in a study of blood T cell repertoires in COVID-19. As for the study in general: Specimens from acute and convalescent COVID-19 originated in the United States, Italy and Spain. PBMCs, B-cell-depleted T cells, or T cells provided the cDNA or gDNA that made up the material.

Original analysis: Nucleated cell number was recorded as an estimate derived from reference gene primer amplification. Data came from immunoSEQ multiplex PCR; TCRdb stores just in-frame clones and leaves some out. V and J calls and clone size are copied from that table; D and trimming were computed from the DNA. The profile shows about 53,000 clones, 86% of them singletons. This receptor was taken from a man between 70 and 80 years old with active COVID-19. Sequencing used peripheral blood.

The CDR3 nucleotides read TGTGCCAGCAGTTTCGATAGCAGAACTAACTATGGCTACACCTTC. As protein: CASSFDSRTNYGYTF. The chain recombines TRBV27 with TRBJ1-2; D is ambiguous. The CDR3 length is 15 residues. Germline V gene lookup returns CDR1 MNHEY and CDR2 SMNVEV (reference sequence). V lost 3 bases and J 0 bases, leaving 11 bases between the germline ends.